One and the same sample provided the 16 T cell receptor beta chains below, sequenced in a study of blood T cells in healthy people across ages. With a J-beta primer mix and a sample-barcoded 5' primer, a second PCR ran about 6 to 11 cycles. TCRdb reprocessed the 5' RACE reads with MiXCR, giving one entry per CDR3 protein. The sample lists 1 million to 1.2 million distinct CDR3 sequences, roughly two fifths seen once, with approximately 14% in the top ten. What was sequenced was blood. Every receptor here comes from a man aged 18 to 29 in good health.

CDR3 DNA: TGTGCCAGCAGCTTACCCGCAGTGATGAACACTGAAGCTTTCTTT. It is translated as CASSLPAVMNTEAFF. The V gene is TRBV7-2, the J gene TRBJ1-1; the D is unclear. CDR3 length: 15 amino acids. The germline V gene encodes CDR1 SGHTA and CDR2 FQGNSA. With 2 bases removed from V and 0 bases from J, the gap between germline ends came to 10 bases.

This clonotype was seen once. As DNA, the CDR3 is TGCGCCAGCAGCTTTAGGGGCGGTGGGGACACTGAAGCTTTCTTT. Amino acids: CASSFRGGGDTEAFF. V and J are TRBV5-1 and TRBJ1-1, with D perhaps matching TRBD1 (5 bases). V was cut by 2 bases and J by 3 bases, with 14 bases left in between. CDR1 and CDR2 (germline): SGHRS, YFSETQ. The length of the CDR3 is 15 residues.

This clonotype was seen a handful of times. CDR3: CASRSSTGELFF. In DNA form, the CDR3 reads TGTGCCAGCAGGTCCAGTACCGGGGAGCTGTTTTTT. This chain connects TRBV12-3 or TRBV12-4 to TRBJ2-2; D not certain. Trimming left V 6 bases short and J 5 bases short, with 7 bases between. The CDR3 is 12 amino acids.

The gene calls are TRBV7-3 and TRBJ1-1; D is unresolved. Germline assignment: CDR1 SGHTA and CDR2 FQGTGA. Trimming shortened V by 5 bases and J by 4 bases, and 11 bases separated the two germline ends. The CDR3 is made up of 13 amino acids. CDR3 coding DNA: TGTGCCAGCAGCGCTTACATAGGCACTGAAGCTTTCTTT. Protein sequence: CASSAYIGTEAFF.

This clonotype was seen a handful of times. The V call is TRBV7-9, the J call TRBJ1-4; D is uncertain. Germline V gene lookup returns CDR1 SEHNR and CDR2 FQNEAQ (reference sequence). The CDR3 sequence is 14 residues long. V lost 2 bases and J 3 bases, leaving 7 bases between the germline ends. CDR3 sequence reads: CASSLFRANEKLFF. CDR3 sequence (DNA): TGTGCCAGCAGCTTATTCCGTGCTAATGAAAAACTGTTTTTT. The whole variable domain, remainder taken from reference TRBV7-9 and TRBJ1-4, is DTGVSQNPRHKITKRGQNVTFRCDPISEHNRLYWYRQTLGQGPEFLTYFQNEAQLEKSRLLSDRFSAERPKGSFSTLEIQRTEQGDSAMYLCASSLFRANEKLFFGSGTQLSVL.

This clonotype has more than one count but fewer than ten. This sequence joins TRBV6-1 and TRBJ1-6; D not resolved. Deletions cut 6 bases from V and 10 bases from J, with 10 bases between. Looked up from germline, CDR1 is MNHNS and CDR2 is SASEGT. The CDR3 sequence is 12 residues long. The chain's CDR3 is CASSNRGSPLHF. DNA of the CDR3: TGTGCCAGCAGCAACAGAGGGTCACCCCTCCACTTT.

The chain has TRBV7-2 and TRBJ1-6; no clear D. Trimming pared 5 bases from V and 0 bases from J, leaving 20 bases between. Germline-derived CDR1 and CDR2 are SGHTA and FQGNSA. The CDR3 loop spans 19 amino acids. This CDR3 is CASSDHEDLRSSYNSPLHF. CDR3 DNA sequence: TGTGCCAGCAGCGATCACGAGGACCTCCGTAGCTCCTATAATTCACCCCTCCACTTT.

This clonotype was counted many times. V and J are TRBV24-1 and TRBJ1-5, with a possible D match to TRBD1 (6 bases). Looked up from germline, CDR1 is KGHDR and CDR2 is SFDVKD. V gave up 2 bases and J gave up 3 bases, with 10 bases separating them. The CDR3 covers 15 residues. DNA for the CDR3: TGTGCCACCAGTGATTCGCGGGACACCAATCAGCCCCAGCATTTT. As protein: CATSDSRDTNQPQHF.

V is TRBV6-1 and J is TRBJ1-2, with 7 bases aligning to TRBD1. The junction had 9 bases not matched to a gene; V was cut back by 0 bases and J by 2 bases. The CDR3 runs 17 residues. The germline gives CDR1 MNHNS, CDR2 SASEGT. For the CDR3, the DNA is TGTGCCAGCAGTGAAGCGCCAGGGGGTAGGGGGAACTATGGCTACACCTTC. It specifies CASSEAPGGRGNYGYTF.

This clonotype was recorded a few times. The gene calls are TRBV5-1 and TRBJ2-3; D is perhaps TRBD1 (5 bases). The CDR3 loop spans 14 amino acids. V was pared by 4 bases and J by 2 bases, with 11 bases between. The germline gives CDR1 SGHRS, CDR2 YFSETQ. The CDR3 loop reads CASSKGINTDTQYF. CDR3 DNA sequence: TGCGCCAGCAGCAAGGGGATAAACACAGATACGCAGTATTTT.

This chain uses TRBV5-5 with TRBJ2-2; D possibly corresponds to TRBD2 (6 bases). Germline CDR1 is SGHKS and CDR2 is YYEKEE (reference sequence). Trimming cost V 6 bases and J 6 bases, with 18 bases left between them. The CDR3 runs to 15 residues. The CDR3 coding sequence is TGTGCCAGCACTTTGGGGGTGAGGGACTCCGGGGAGCTGTTTTTT. The encoded protein is CASTLGVRDSGELFF. The full variable domain, in which reference TRBV5-5 and TRBJ2-2 provide the parts outside the CDR3, is DAGVTQSPTHLIKTRGQQVTLRCSPISGHKSVSWYQQVLGQGPQFIFQYYEKEERGRGNFPDRFSARQFPNYSSELNVNALLLGDSALYLCASTLGVRDSGELFFGEGSRLTVL.

A word on this clonotype: A much larger clone differs from this one at a single base, so this may be a read error. This chain joins TRBV7-2 and TRBJ2-3, with D hard to call. The length of the CDR3 is 16 residues. Germline assignment: CDR1 SGHTA and CDR2 FQGNSA. Here the CDR3 reads CASSLDRSPSTDAQYF. CDR3 DNA: TGTGCCAGCAGCTTAGATAGGTCTCCGAGCACAGATGCGCAGTATTTT.

The chain recombines TRBV2 with TRBJ1-1; 7 nucleotides align to TRBD1. Germline CDR1 SNHLY, CDR2 FYNNEI. Trimming at V came to 4 bases and at J to 0 bases, leaving 8 bases not matched to a gene. This CDR3 spans 16 amino acids. The CDR3 sequence is CASSAPAGQMNTEAFF. The CDR3 DNA sequence: TGTGCCAGCAGTGCCCCCGCGGGACAGATGAACACTGAAGCTTTCTTT.

The chain employs TRBV3-1 and TRBJ1-1; tentative D call: TRBD1 (6 bases). Germline V gene lookup returns CDR1 LGHDT and CDR2 YNNKEL (reference sequence). The CDR3 totals 14 residues. The germline V and J ends were trimmed by 1 base and 3 bases, with 9 bases remaining between them. The CDR3 nucleotides are TGTGCCAGCAGCCAAGCAGGGGCTGACACTGAAGCTTTCTTT. This encodes CASSQAGADTEAFF. Drawing the rest from reference TRBV3-1 and TRBJ1-1, the complete variable domain is DTAVSQTPKYLVTQMGNDKSIKCEQNLGHDTMYWYKQDSKKFLKIMFSYNNKELIINETVPNRFSPKSPDKAHLNLHINSLELGDSAVYFCASSQAGADTEAFFGQGTRLTVV.

The gene calls are TRBV20-1 and TRBJ1-1, with D unclear. Germline-derived CDR1 and CDR2 are DFQATT and SNEGSKA (reference sequence). CDR3 length: 14 amino acids. V lost 0 bases and J lost 4, with 12 bases in between. CDR3 amino acids: CSARDSSGATEAFF. The CDR3 bases are TGCAGTGCTAGAGATTCCTCAGGAGCCACTGAAGCTTTCTTT.

This clonotype was seen only a few times. In nucleotides, the CDR3 is TGTGCCAGCAGTTTACCGGGACAGCTGAGCAATCAGCCCCAGCATTTT. Translated, it gives CASSLPGQLSNQPQHF. V usage is TRBV6-2 or TRBV6-3 and J usage is TRBJ1-5; 7 nucleotides agree with TRBD1. Unmatched junction bases numbered 7, after V lost 4 bases and J lost 1 base. The CDR3 is made up of 16 amino acids. CDR1 and CDR2 (germline): MNHEY, SVGEGT.